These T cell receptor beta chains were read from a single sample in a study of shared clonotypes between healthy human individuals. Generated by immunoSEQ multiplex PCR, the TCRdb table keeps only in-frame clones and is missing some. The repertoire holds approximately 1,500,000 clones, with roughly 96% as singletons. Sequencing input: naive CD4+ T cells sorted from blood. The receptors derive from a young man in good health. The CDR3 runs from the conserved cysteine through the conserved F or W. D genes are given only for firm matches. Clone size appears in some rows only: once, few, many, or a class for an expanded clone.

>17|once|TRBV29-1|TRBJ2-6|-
CSVPRANDAQGANVLTF
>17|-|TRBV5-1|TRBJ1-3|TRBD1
CASSPRGQGTSGNTIYF
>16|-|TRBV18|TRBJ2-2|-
CASSPLFGVDTGELFF
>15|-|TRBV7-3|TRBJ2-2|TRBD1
CASSSTGPNTGELFF
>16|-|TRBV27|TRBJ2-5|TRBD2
CASSYSGRLSEETQYF
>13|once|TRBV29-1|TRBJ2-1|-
CSVGRLGGNEQFF
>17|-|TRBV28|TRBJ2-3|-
CASSRPRTPWVTDTQYF
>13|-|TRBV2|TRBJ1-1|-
CASRDSGNTEAFF
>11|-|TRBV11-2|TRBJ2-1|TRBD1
CASAERDRGVF
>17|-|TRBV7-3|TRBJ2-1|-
CASSEGPKRPFLGEQFF
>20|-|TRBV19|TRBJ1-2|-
CASSIFRGRDPKSAIYGYTF
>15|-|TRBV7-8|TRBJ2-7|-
CASSLLRDPIYEQYF
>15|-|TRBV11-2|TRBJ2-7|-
CASSLVLLGGYEQYF
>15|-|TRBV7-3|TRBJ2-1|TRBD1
CASSPTGVGSGEQFF
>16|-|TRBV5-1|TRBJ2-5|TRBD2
CASSLAASGSFETQYF
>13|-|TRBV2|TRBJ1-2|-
CASSTSGSYGYTF
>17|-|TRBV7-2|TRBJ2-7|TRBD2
CASSLLAGITNSYEQYF
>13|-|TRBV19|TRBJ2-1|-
CASRGRVVNEQFF
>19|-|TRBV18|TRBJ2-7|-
CASSLKAGGMAGVPYEQYF
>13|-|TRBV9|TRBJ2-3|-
CASSDLGTDTQYF
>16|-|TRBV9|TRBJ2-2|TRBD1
CASSVVGTGTTGELFF
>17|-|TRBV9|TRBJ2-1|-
CASSVKAGLGSYNEQFF
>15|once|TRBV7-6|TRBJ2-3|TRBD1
CASGIGGEVTDTQYF
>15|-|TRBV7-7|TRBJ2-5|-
CASSQGVGPGETQYF
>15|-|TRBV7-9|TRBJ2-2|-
CASSLENRAAGELFF
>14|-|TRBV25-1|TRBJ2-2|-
CASRGGPSTGELFF
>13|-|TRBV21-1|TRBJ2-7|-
CASSLDRNNEQYF
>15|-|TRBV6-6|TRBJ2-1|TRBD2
CASSPTGLVGNEQFF
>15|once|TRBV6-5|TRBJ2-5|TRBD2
CASSYGGGAQETQYF
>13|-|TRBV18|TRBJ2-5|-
CASSPLRGETQYF
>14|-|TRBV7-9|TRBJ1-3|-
CASSSGGDGNTIYF